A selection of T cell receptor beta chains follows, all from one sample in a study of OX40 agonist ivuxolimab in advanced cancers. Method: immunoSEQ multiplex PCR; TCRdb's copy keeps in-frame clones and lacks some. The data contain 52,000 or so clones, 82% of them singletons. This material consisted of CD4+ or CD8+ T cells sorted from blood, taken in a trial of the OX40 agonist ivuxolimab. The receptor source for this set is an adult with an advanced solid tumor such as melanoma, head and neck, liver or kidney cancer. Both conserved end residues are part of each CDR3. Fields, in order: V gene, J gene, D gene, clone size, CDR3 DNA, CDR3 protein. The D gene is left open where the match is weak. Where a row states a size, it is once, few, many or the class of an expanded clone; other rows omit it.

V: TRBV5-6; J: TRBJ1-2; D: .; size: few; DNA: TGTGCCAGCAGCTTGCGGGTCAGAACTGCGAACTATGGCTACACCTTC; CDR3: CASSLRVRTANYGYTF
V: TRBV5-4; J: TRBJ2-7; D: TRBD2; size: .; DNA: TGTGCCAGCAGCTTATTAGCGGGAAACGAGCAGTACTTC; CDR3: CASSLLAGNEQYF
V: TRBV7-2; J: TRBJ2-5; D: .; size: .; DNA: TGTGCCAGCAGCTTACACGGGGACCCCCAAGAGACCCAGTACTTC; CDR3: CASSLHGDPQETQYF
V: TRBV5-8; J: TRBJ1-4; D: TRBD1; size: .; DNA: TGTGCCAGCAACTACCCCGGGACAGGGGGCAAAGAAAAACTGTTTTTT; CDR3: CASNYPGTGGKEKLFF
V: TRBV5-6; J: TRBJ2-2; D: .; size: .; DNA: TGTGCCAGCAGCTTTCGGAGGGGGCAAAACACCGGGGAGCTGTTTTTT; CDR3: CASSFRRGQNTGELFF
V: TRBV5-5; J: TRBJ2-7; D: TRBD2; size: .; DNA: TGTGCCAGCAGCTTGGGGCCCAGCGGGAGGGCCAACGAGCAGTACTTC; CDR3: CASSLGPSGRANEQYF
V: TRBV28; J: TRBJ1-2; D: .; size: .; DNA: TGTGCCAGCAAAACGGGGAAAACCCATGGCTACACCTTC; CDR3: CASKTGKTHGYTF
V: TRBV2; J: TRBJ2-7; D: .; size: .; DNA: TGTGCCAGCAGTGTGGGGGGGCGATCCTACGAGCAGTACTTC; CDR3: CASSVGGRSYEQYF
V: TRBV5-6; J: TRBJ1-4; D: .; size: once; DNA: TGTGCCAGCAGCTTGGGAGGCGGCCCTCAGGAACTGTTTTTT; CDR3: CASSLGGGPQELFF
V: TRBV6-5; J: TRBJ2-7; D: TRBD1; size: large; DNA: TGTGCCAGCAGTGCCGGGACAGGCATCCGTTTAGACTTC; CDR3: CASSAGTGIRLDF
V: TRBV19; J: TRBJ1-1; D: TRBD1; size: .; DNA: TGTGCCAGTAGTAAAGGGGTGGGGGACAGGGGGAGAAGTTTCTTT; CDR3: CASSKGVGDRGRSFF
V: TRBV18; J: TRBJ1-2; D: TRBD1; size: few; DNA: TGTGCCAGCTCACCAGTACTTCAGGGGGACTATGGCTACACCTTC; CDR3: CASSPVLQGDYGYTF
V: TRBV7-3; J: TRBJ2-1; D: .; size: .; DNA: TGTGCCAGCAGCCCTTCAGGCCTGAACAATGAGCAGTTCTTC; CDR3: CASSPSGLNNEQFF
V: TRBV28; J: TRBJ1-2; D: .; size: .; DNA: TGTGCCAGCAGCCCTCCCGGAAGTACCGGGGGGTTATATGGCTACACCTTC; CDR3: CASSPPGSTGGLYGYTF
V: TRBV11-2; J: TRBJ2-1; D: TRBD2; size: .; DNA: TGTGCCAGCAGCCCCGGGATAGGGACTAGCGGGGGATCCTACAATGAGCAGTTCTTC; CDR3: CASSPGIGTSGGSYNEQFF
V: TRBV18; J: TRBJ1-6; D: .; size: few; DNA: TGTGCCAGCTCACCACCGACAGGAGGTAATTCACCCCTCCACTTT; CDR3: CASSPPTGGNSPLHF
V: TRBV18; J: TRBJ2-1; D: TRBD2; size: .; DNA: TGTGCCAGCTCCCAGGCCCTTAGCGGGGGCAATAATGAGCAGTTCTTC; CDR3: CASSQALSGGNNEQFF
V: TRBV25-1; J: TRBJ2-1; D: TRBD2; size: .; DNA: TGTGCCAGCAGTGGAGCGGGAGTAAGGTCCTACAATGAGCAGTTCTTC; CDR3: CASSGAGVRSYNEQFF
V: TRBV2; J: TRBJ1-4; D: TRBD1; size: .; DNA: TGTGCCAGCGTAGAGGGGGCGAAACTGTTTTTT; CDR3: CASVEGAKLFF
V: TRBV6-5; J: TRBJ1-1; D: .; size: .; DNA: TGTGCCAGCAGTCCACGGCAGGGTAGGCAGGAAGCTTTCTTT; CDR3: CASSPRQGRQEAFF
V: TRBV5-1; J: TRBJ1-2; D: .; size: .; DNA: TGCGCCAGCAGCTTGGCCGTTGCGGGGGGCTACACCTTC; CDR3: CASSLAVAGGYTF
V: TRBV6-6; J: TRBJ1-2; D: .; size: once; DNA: TGTGCCAGCAGAATCCTAAGGGGCGCCTACTATGGCTACACCTTC; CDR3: CASRILRGAYYGYTF
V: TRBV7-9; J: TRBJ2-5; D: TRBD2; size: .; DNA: TGTGCCAGCAGCTTATGGTCGCTAGCGGGAATGGGAGAGACCCAGTACTTC; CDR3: CASSLWSLAGMGETQYF
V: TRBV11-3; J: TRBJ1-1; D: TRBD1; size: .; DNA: TGTGCCAGCAGACCCCGGGACAGGGGGCGAAGCACTGAAGCTTTCTTT; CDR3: CASRPRDRGRSTEAFF
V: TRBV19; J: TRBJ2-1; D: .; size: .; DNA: TGTGCCACCTCCGCCGTGGGCTACAATGAGCAGTTCTTC; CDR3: CATSAVGYNEQFF
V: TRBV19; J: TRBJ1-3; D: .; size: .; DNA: TGTGCCAGCCAATTCGCCGGTGGAAACACCATATATTTT; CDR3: CASQFAGGNTIYF
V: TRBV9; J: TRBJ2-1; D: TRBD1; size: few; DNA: TGTGCCAGCAGCAAAACAGGGGAAGGTGAGCAGTTCTTC; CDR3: CASSKTGEGEQFF
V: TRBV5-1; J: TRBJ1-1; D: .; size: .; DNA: TGCGCCAGCAGCGGGAGGGACCCGGGGAGGAATTACACTGAAGCTTTCTTT; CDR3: CASSGRDPGRNYTEAFF
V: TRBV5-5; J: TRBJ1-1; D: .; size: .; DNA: TGTGCCAGCAGCTTGAGCACCCTTAACACTGAAGCTTTCTTT; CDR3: CASSLSTLNTEAFF
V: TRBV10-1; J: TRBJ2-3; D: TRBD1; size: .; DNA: TGCGCCACTGGACAGGGCGCAGATACGCAGTATTTT; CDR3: CATGQGADTQYF
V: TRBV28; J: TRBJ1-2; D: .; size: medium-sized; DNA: TGTGCCAGCAGACCGGGGGCGTCAAATAACTATGGCTACACCTTC; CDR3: CASRPGASNNYGYTF
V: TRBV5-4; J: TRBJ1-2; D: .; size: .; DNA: TGTGCCAGCAGCCCCACAATTCGACAGCCAGCTAACTATGGCTACACCTTC; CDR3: CASSPTIRQPANYGYTF
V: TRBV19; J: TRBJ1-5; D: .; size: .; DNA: TGTGCCAGTACGAGTTTAGGCGCTTATAGCAATCAGCCCCAGCATTTT; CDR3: CASTSLGAYSNQPQHF
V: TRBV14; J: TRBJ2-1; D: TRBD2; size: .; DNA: TGTGCCAGCAGCCACCTTAGCGGGAGCTACAATGAGCAGTTCTTC; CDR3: CASSHLSGSYNEQFF